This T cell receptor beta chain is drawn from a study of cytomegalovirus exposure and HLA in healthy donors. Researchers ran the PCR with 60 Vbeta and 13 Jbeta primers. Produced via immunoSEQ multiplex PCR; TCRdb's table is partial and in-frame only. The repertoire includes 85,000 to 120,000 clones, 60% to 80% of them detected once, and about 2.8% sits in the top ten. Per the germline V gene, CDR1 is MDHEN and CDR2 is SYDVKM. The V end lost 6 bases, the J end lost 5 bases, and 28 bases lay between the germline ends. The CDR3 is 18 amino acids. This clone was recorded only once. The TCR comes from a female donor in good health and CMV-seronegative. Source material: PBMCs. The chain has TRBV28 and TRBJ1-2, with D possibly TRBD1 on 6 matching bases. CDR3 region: CASSRRFGANRVKYGYTF. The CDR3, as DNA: TGTGCCAGCAGCCGCCGCTTCGGGGCGAACAGGGTTAAGTATGGCTACACCTTC.